This T cell receptor (beta chain) was captured by sequencing in a study of cytomegalovirus exposure and HLA in healthy donors. Study summary: Later, an analysis reported that the 130 or so validation repertoires had used the same platform as the roughly 660 first-cohort repertoires.

The table came from immunoSEQ multiplex PCR; TCRdb's copy has only in-frame clones and leaves some out. The sample shows 250,000 to 350,000 clones, around 90% of them seen only once. This CDR3 spans 14 amino acids. Per germline, CDR1 SGHRS and CDR2 YFSETQ. The V end was cut by 0 bases, the J end by 5 bases, with 11 bases between. The count of this clone is one. This receptor was obtained from a man aged 30 to 45 in good health and CMV-seronegative. The sequenced material came from PBMCs. The J gene is TRBJ2-5, the V gene TRBV5-1; D call uncertain. The CDR3 protein is CASSLGLDYETQYF. In DNA, the CDR3 is TGCGCCAGCAGCTTGGGGCTAGATTATGAGACCCAGTACTTC.